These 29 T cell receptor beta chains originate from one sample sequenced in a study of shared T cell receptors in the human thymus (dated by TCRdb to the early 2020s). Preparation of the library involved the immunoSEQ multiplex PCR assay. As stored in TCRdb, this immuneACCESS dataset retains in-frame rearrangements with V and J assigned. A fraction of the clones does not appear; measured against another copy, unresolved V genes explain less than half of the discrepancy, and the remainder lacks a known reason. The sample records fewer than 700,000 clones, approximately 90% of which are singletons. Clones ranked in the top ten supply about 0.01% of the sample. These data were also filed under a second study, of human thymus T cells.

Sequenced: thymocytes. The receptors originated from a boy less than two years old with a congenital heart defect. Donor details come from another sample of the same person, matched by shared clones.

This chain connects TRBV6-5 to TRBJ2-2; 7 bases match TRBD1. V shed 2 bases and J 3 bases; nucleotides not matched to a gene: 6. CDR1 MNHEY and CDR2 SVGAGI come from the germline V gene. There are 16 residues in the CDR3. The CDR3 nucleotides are TGTGCCAGCAGTTACAGGGGGCAGGGGGACACCGGGGAGCTGTTTTTT. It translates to CASSYRGQGDTGELFF.

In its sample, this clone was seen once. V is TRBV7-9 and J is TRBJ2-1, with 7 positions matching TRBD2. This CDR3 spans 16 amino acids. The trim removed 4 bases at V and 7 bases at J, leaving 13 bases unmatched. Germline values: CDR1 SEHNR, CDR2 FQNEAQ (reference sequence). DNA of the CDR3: TGTGCCAGCAGCTCATCGAGTCGACTAGCCCCGAATGAGCAGTTCTTC. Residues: CASSSSSRLAPNEQFF.

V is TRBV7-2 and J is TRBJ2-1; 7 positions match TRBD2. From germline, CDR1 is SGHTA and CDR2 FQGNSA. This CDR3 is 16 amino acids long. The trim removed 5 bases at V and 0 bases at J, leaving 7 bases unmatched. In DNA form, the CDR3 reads TGTGCCAGCAGCCCCCGGGCTAGCGGCTCCTACAATGAGCAGTTCTTC. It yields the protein CASSPRASGSYNEQFF.

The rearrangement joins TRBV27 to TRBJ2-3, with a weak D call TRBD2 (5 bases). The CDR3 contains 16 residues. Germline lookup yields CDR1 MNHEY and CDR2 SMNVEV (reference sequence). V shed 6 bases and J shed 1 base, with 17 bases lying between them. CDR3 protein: CASRRAGPHRTDTQYF. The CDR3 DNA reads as TGTGCCAGCAGGAGGGCCGGACCACACCGCACAGATACGCAGTATTTT.

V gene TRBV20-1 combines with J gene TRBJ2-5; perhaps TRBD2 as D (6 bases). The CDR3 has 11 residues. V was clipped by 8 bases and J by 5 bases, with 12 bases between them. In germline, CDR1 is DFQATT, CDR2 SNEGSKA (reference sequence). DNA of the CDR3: TGCAGTCAATCCCGGGGGGAGACCCAGTACTTC. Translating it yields CSQSRGETQYF.

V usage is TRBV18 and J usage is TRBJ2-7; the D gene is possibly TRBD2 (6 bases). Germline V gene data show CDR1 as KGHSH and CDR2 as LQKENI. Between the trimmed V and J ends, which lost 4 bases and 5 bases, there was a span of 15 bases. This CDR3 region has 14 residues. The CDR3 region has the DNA TGTGCCAGCTCACTATGGGGGGAACGAAACGAGCAGTACTTC. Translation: CASSLWGERNEQYF.

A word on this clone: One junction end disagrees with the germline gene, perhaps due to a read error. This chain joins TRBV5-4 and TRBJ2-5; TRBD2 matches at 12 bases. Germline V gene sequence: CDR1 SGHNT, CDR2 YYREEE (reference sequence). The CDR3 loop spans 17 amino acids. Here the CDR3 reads CASSLGGLAGRQETQHF. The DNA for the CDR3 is TGTGCCAGCAGCTTGGGGGGACTAGCGGGCCGCCAAGAGACCCAGCACTTC.

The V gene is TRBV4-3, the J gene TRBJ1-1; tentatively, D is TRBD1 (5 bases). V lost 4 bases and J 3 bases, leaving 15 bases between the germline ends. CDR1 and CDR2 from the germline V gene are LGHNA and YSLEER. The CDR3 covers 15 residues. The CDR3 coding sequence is TGCGCCAGCAGCCCACTCTCCAGGGATGACACTGAAGCTTTCTTT. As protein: CASSPLSRDDTEAFF.

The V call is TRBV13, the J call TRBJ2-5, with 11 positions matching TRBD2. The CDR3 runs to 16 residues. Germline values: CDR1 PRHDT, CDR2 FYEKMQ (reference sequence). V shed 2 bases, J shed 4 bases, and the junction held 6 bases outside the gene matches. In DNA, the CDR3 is TGTGCCAGCAGCTTATGGTTAGCGGGAGGGGGAGAGACCCAGTACTTC. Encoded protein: CASSLWLAGGGETQYF. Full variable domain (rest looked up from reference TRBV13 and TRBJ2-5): AAGVIQSPRHLIKEKRETATLKCYPIPRHDTVYWYQQGPGQDPQFLISFYEKMQSDKGSIPDRFSAQQFSDYHSELNMSSLELGDSALYFCASSLWLAGGGETQYFGPGTRLLVL.

The CDR3 reads CASSYEPSGGEQYF. CDR3 bases: TGTGCCAGCAGTTACGAACCTAGCGGCGGCGAGCAGTACTTC. The chain employs TRBV6-5 and TRBJ2-7; TRBD2 aligns across 7 bases. With 2 bases clipped from V and 6 bases from J, the junction kept 7 bases outside the gene matches. The CDR3 runs to 14 residues. CDR1 and CDR2 from the germline V gene are MNHEY and SVGAGI.

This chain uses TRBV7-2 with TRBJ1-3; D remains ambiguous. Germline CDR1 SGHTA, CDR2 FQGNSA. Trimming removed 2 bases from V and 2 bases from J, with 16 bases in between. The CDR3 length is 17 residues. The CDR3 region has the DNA TGTGCCAGCAGCTTAATTTCACAGTTTATGACTGGAAACACCATATATTTT. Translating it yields CASSLISQFMTGNTIYF. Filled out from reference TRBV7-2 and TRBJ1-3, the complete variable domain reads GAGVSQSPSNKVTEKGKDVELRCDPISGHTALYWYRQSLGQGLEFLIYFQGNSAPDKSGLPSDRFSAERTGGSVSTLTIQRTQQEDSAVYLCASSLISQFMTGNTIYFGEGSWLTVV.

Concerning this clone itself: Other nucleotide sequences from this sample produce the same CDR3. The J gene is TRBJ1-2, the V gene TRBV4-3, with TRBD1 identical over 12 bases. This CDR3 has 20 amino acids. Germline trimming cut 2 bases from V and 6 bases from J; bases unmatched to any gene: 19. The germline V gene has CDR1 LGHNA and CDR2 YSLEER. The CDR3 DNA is TGCGCCAGCAGCCAAACCTACCGGGACAGGGGGCGGGTAGGGGAAGATGGCTACACCTTC. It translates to CASSQTYRDRGRVGEDGYTF.

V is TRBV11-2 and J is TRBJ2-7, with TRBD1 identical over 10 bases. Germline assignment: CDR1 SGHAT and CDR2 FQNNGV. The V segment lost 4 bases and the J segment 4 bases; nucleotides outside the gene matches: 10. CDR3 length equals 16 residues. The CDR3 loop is CASSSPPPGQGYEQYF. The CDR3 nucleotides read TGTGCCAGCAGCTCTCCCCCCCCGGGACAGGGGTACGAGCAGTACTTC.

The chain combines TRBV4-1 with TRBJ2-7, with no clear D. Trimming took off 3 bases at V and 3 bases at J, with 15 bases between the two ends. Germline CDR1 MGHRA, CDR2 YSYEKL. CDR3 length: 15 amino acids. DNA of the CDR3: TGCGCCAGCAGCCAGGCTATAAGCGTCTACTACGAGCAGTACTTC. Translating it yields CASSQAISVYYEQYF.

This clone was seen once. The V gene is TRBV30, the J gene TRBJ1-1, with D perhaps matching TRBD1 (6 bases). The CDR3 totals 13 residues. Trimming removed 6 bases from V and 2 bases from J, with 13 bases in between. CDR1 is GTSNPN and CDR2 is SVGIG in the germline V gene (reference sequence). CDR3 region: CACTHRANTEAFF. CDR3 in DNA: TGTGCCTGCACTCACAGGGCCAACACTGAAGCTTTCTTT.

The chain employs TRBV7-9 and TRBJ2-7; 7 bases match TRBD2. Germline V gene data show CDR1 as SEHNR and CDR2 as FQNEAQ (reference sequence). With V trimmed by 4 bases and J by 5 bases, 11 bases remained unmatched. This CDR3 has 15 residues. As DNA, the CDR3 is TGTGCCAGCAGCTGCGCCCAGCGGGATTGCCACGAGCAGTACTTC. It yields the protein CASSCAQRDCHEQYF.

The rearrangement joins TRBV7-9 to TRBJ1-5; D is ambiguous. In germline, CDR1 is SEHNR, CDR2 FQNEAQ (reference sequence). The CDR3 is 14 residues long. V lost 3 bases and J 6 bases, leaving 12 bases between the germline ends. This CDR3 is CASSFGRSGQPQHF. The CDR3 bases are TGTGCCAGCAGCTTTGGGAGGTCGGGTCAGCCCCAGCATTTT.

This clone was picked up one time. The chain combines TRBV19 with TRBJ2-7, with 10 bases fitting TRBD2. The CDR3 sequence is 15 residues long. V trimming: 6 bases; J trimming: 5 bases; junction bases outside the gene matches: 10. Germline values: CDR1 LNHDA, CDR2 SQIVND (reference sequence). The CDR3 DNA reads TGTGCCAGTAGCCTAGAGCGGGAGGGCCGTCACGAGCAGTACTTC. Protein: CASSLEREGRHEQYF.

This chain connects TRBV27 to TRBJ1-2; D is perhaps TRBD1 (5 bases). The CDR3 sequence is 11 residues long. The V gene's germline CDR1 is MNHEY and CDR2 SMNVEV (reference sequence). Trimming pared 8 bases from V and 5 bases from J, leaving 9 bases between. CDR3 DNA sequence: TGTGCCAGCCCTGGGGCTTATGGCTACACCTTC. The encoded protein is CASPGAYGYTF.

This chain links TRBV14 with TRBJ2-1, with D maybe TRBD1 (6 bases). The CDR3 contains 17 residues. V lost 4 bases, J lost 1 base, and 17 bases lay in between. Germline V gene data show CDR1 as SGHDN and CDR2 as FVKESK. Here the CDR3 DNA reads TGTGCCAGCAGCCTGACCCCCTGGACAGCGTCCTACAATGAGCAGTTCTTC. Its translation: CASSLTPWTASYNEQFF.

Here the CDR3 reads CASSSDLAGGPYEQYF. The CDR3 region has the DNA TGTGCCAGCAGCTCCGACCTAGCGGGAGGGCCCTACGAGCAGTACTTC. V and J are TRBV7-2 and TRBJ2-7, with 12 bases matching TRBD2. After removal of 4 bases from V and 2 bases from J, the junction contained 6 bases not matched to a gene. Germline CDR1 and CDR2: SGHTA and FQGNSA. The CDR3 runs to 16 residues.

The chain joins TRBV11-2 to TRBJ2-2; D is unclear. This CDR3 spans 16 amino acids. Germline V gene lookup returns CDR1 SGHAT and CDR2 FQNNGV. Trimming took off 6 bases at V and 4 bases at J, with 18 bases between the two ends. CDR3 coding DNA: TGTGCCAGCAGTCCTGGAACCCTGACTCCCACCGGGGAGCTGTTTTTT. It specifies CASSPGTLTPTGELFF.

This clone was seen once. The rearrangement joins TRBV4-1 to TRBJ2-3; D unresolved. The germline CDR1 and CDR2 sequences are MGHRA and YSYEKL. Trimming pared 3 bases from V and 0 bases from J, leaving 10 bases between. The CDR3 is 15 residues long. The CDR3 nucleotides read TGCGCCAGCAGCCAGGTCCCGACTAGCACAGATACGCAGTATTTT. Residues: CASSQVPTSTDTQYF.

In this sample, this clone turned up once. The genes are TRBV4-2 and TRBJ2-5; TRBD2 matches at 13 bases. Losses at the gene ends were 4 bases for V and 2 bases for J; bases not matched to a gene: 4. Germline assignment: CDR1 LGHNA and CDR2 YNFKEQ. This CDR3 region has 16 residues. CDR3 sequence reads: CASSPGTSGTQETQYF. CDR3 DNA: TGTGCCAGCAGCCCCGGGACTAGCGGGACTCAAGAGACCCAGTACTTC.

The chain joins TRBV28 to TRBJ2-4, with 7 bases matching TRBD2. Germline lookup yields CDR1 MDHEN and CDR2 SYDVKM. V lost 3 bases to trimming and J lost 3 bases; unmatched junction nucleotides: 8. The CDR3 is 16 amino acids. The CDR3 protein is CASSLISSGYKNIQYF. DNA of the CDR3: TGTGCCAGCAGTTTGATTTCTAGCGGTTACAAAAACATTCAGTACTTC.

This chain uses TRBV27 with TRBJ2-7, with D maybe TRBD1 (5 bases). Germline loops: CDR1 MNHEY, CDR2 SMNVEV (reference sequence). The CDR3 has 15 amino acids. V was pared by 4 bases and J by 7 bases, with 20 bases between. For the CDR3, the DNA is TGTGCCAGCAGTTGCGACAGTGTCCCGGTGAGGGAGCAGTACTTC. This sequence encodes CASSCDSVPVREQYF.

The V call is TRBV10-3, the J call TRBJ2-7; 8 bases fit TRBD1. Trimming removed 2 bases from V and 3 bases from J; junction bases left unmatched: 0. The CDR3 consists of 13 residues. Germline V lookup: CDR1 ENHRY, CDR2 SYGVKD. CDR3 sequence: CAISEGQGYEQYF. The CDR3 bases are TGTGCCATCAGTGAGGGACAGGGCTACGAGCAGTACTTC.

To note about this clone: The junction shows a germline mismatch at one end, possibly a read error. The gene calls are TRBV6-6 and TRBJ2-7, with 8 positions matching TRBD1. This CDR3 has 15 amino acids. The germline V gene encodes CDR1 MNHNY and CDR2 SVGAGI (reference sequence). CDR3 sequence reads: CASSFRTGNSHEQYF. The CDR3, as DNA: TGTGCCAGCAGTTTTCGGACAGGGAACTCCCACGAGCAGTACTTC.

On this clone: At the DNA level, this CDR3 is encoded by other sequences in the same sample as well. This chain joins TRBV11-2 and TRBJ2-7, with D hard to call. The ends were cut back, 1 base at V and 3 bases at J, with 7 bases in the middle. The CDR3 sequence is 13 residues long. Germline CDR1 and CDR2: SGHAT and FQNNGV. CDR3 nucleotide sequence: TGTGCCAGCAGCTTAGGGCTAGTCTACGAGCAGTACTTC. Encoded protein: CASSLGLVYEQYF.